Reported below is one T cell receptor (beta chain). This specimen comes from a study of blood T cell repertoires in COVID-19. Study details: There were acute and convalescent COVID-19 samples, and they came from the United States, Italy and Spain. Sources were T cells, B-cell-depleted T cells, or PBMCs; the material itself was cDNA or gDNA.

CDR3 length equals 15 residues. With 7 bases removed from V and 0 bases from J, the gap between germline ends came to 13 bases. The germline CDR1 and CDR2 sequences are MNHEY and SVGAGI. Authors' data handling: Cell counts per sample came from amplifying reference gene primers. TCRdb's table, derived via immunoSEQ multiplex PCR, lists solely in-frame clones and lacks some. The DNA was the basis for D and trimming; V, J and clone size are from that table. The sample comprises around 170,000 clones, 88% of which are singletons, and around 4% rests with the top ten. This TCR derives from a woman in her twenties or thirties with acute or convalescent COVID-19. Sequenced: peripheral blood. The chain recombines TRBV6-5 with TRBJ2-1; D ambiguous. The CDR3 nucleotides read TGTGCCAGCAAGACTTCTATCAGCTCCTACAATGAGCAGTTCTTC. Encoded protein: CASKTSISSYNEQFF.